These 27 T cell receptor beta chains were all obtained from the same sample, sequenced in a study of neurological immune-mediated disorders. TCRdb analysed the 5' RACE reads with MiXCR anew, one entry per CDR3 protein. The table includes about 41,000 distinct CDR3 sequences, about 14% detected once. Specimen: CD4+ T cells from blood. The receptors stem from a woman aged 60-70 years with HTLV-1-associated myelopathy (HAM/TSP).

This clonotype was seen ten or more times. This chain connects TRBV20-1 to TRBJ2-5; 10 bases agree with TRBD2. J was trimmed by 4 bases and V by 2 bases; bases with no gene match: 4. The CDR3 is made up of 14 amino acids. The V gene's germline CDR1 is DFQATT and CDR2 SNEGSKA (reference sequence). The CDR3 sequence: CSARNPSGGETQYF. The CDR3 region has the DNA TGCAGTGCTAGAAATCCTAGCGGGGGAGAGACCCAGTACTTC.

There are many counts of this clonotype. The V call is TRBV5-1, the J call TRBJ2-3; 15 bases are shared with TRBD2. Trimming removed 4 bases from V and 10 bases from J; junction bases left unmatched: 7. The CDR3 covers 15 residues. The V gene's germline CDR1 is SGHRS and CDR2 YFSETQ. Written as DNA, the CDR3 is TGCGCCAGCAGCGCCGGGACTAGCGGGGGGTTTTCGCAGTATTTT. This gives the protein CASSAGTSGGFSQYF.

This clonotype has a count of ten or more. This rearrangement joins TRBV11-2 to TRBJ2-1; no firm D call. Germline lookup yields CDR1 SGHAT and CDR2 FQNNGV. V was cut by 0 bases and J by 9 bases, with 6 bases left in between. This CDR3 is built from 12 residues. This CDR3 is CASSLDMSEQFF. In DNA form, the CDR3 reads TGTGCCAGCAGCTTAGATATGAGTGAGCAGTTCTTC.

This clonotype was seen ten or more times. The V call is TRBV21-1, the J call TRBJ2-1; TRBD2 was called by the table and not checked on the DNA. TRBV21-1 has pseudogene status. The CDR3 runs to 17 residues. The CDR3 is CASSKVLAGGYYNEQFF. DNA of the CDR3: TGTGCCAGCAGCAAAGTTCTAGCGGGGGGATACTACAATGAGCAGTTCTTC.

The sample holds many counts of this clonotype. The V gene is TRBV20-1, the J gene TRBJ1-3; TRBD1 might be the D (6 bases). V gave up 0 bases and J gave up 4 bases, with 13 bases separating them. Germline V gene sequence: CDR1 DFQATT, CDR2 SNEGSKA (reference sequence). The CDR3 is 15 residues long. CDR3 coding DNA: TGCAGTGCTAGAGATGCGGGGGCACTAGGAAACACCATATATTTT. It yields the protein CSARDAGALGNTIYF.

This clonotype was counted many times. The rearrangement uses TRBV12-3 or TRBV12-4 and TRBJ2-5; tentatively, D is TRBD1 (6 bases). The CDR3 sequence is 15 residues long. Between the trimmed V and J ends, which lost 0 bases and 5 bases, there was a span of 13 bases. CDR3 sequence reads: CASSLAYRVRETQYF. The DNA of the CDR3 is TGTGCCAGCAGTTTAGCCTACAGGGTACGGGAGACCCAGTACTTC.

The sample holds many counts of this clonotype. This chain joins TRBV12-5 and TRBJ2-3; D is perhaps TRBD1 or TRBD2 (5 bases each). The V gene's germline CDR1 is LGHNT and CDR2 FRNRAP. The CDR3 is made up of 16 amino acids. Trimming shortened V by 0 bases and J by 0 bases, and 10 bases separated the two germline ends. The CDR3 DNA follows: TGTGCTAGTGGTTTGGTACTAGGGGCAAGCACAGATACGCAGTATTTT. Translation: CASGLVLGASTDTQYF.

This clonotype was counted many times. This chain links TRBV20-1 with TRBJ2-7; 7 bases align to TRBD1. CDR3 size: 15 residues. Per the germline V gene, CDR1 is DFQATT and CDR2 is SNEGSKA (reference sequence). V lost 5 bases to trimming and J lost 0 bases; unmatched junction nucleotides: 10. The chain's CDR3 is CSAYQDRLGSYEQYF. For the CDR3, the DNA is TGCAGTGCTTATCAGGACAGGTTAGGCTCCTACGAGCAGTACTTC.

This clonotype was seen at least ten times. The chain is built from TRBV7-2 and TRBJ2-5; no firm D call. Trimming removed 6 bases from V and 7 bases from J, with 12 bases in between. The CDR3 contains 12 residues. Germline lookup yields CDR1 SGHTA and CDR2 FQGNSA. CDR3 coding DNA: TGTGCCAGCAGTAACCTTCCCGGGACCCAGTACTTC. The encoded protein is CASSNLPGTQYF.

This clonotype appeared a few times. This chain connects TRBV4-1 to TRBJ2-1; 14 bases are shared with TRBD2. The length of the CDR3 is 17 residues. CDR1 is MGHRA and CDR2 is YSYEKL in the germline V gene. V lost 4 bases and J lost 8; bases outside the gene matches: 10. As DNA, the CDR3 is TGCGCCAGCAGCCGCCAGCAGACTAGCGGGGGGGCCGATGAGCAGTTCTTC. Translation: CASSRQQTSGGADEQFF.

This clonotype appeared many times. The CDR3 loop is CASSELYTDTQYF. CDR3 nucleotide sequence: TGTGCCAGCAGTGAATTGTACACAGATACGCAGTATTTT. This chain joins TRBV25-1 and TRBJ2-3; D unclear. The CDR3 runs 13 residues. CDR1 and CDR2 from the germline V gene are MGHDK and SYGVNS. V gave up 1 base and J gave up 2 bases, with 4 bases separating them.

This clonotype was counted at least ten times. The chain is built from TRBV5-1 and TRBJ1-1; maybe TRBD1 (6 bases). This CDR3 has 13 residues. Germline CDR1 is SGHRS and CDR2 is YFSETQ. V shed 0 bases and J shed 5 bases, with 8 bases lying between them. The CDR3 loop reads CASSLEDRTEAFF. For the CDR3, the DNA is TGCGCCAGCAGCTTGGAGGACAGAACTGAAGCTTTCTTT. The full variable domain, completed using reference TRBV5-1 and TRBJ1-1, is KAGVTQTPRYLIKTRGQQVTLSCSPISGHRSVSWYQQTPGQGLQFLFEYFSETQRNKGNFPGRFSGRQFSNSRSEMNVSTLELGDSALYLCASSLEDRTEAFFGQGTRLTVV.

This clonotype was counted at least ten times. The J gene is TRBJ2-2, the V gene TRBV12-3 or TRBV12-4; D is perhaps TRBD2 (6 bases). Trimming cost V 5 bases and J 5 bases, with 15 bases left between them. This CDR3 is 15 amino acids long. For the CDR3, the DNA is TGTGCCAGCAGTCCAGGACCCGGGGGTACCGGGGAGCTGTTTTTT. Protein sequence: CASSPGPGGTGELFF.

This clonotype showed up many times. The V call is TRBV7-9, the J call TRBJ1-2; possibly TRBD1 for D (5 bases). From germline, CDR1 is SEHNR and CDR2 FQNEAQ (reference sequence). The CDR3 is 16 amino acids. Between the trimmed V and J ends, which lost 4 bases and 1 base, there was a span of 16 bases. CDR3 region: CASSSAAGGYNYGYTF. In DNA form, the CDR3 reads TGTGCCAGCAGCTCTGCCGCCGGGGGTTATAACTATGGCTACACCTTC.

This clonotype was seen repeatedly, ten times or more. CDR3 nucleotide sequence: TGTGCCAGCCGTGGACAGTCGATCGATTCACCCCTCCACTTT. This encodes CASRGQSIDSPLHF. J is TRBJ1-6 and V is TRBV6-5; possibly TRBD1 for D (6 bases). This CDR3 spans 14 amino acids. V was clipped by 8 bases and J by 8 bases, with 16 bases between them. Per germline, CDR1 MNHEY and CDR2 SVGAGI.

The chain employs TRBV27 and TRBJ2-1, with D possibly being TRBD2 (7 bases). The CDR3 loop spans 14 amino acids. Germline V CDR1 and CDR2: MNHEY, SMNVEV (reference sequence). Deletions cut 5 bases from V and 5 bases from J, with 13 bases between. CDR3 DNA sequence: TGTGCCAGCAGTAAGGGGGGGCCCCACAATGAGCAGTTCTTC. Residues: CASSKGGPHNEQFF.

This clonotype was detected ten times or more. The chain recombines TRBV5-1 with TRBJ2-3, with D possibly TRBD2 on 5 matching bases. V gave up 2 bases and J gave up 6 bases, with 13 bases separating them. Germline V CDR1 and CDR2: SGHRS, YFSETQ. The CDR3 totals 14 residues. The CDR3 sequence: CASSFTGGGDTQYF. CDR3 in DNA: TGCGCCAGCAGCTTCACTGGAGGCGGGGATACGCAGTATTTT.

This clonotype was seen ten or more times. This chain joins TRBV20-1 and TRBJ2-1; 12 bases fit TRBD2. Losses at the gene ends were 2 bases for V and 1 base for J; bases not matched to a gene: 12. The germline CDR1 and CDR2 sequences are DFQATT and SNEGSKA (reference sequence). The CDR3 spans 19 residues. The DNA for the CDR3 is TGCAGTGCTAGACATGGACTAGCGGGGCCTCCCAAGTCCTACAATGAGCAGTTCTTC. It encodes CSARHGLAGPPKSYNEQFF.

This clonotype was detected ten times or more. The chain combines TRBV20-1 with TRBJ1-2, with 9 bases fitting TRBD1. The V and J ends lost 5 bases and 2 bases, in that order; junction bases with no gene match: 6. This CDR3 has 14 amino acids. Germline V gene sequence: CDR1 DFQATT, CDR2 SNEGSKA (reference sequence). CDR3 DNA sequence: TGCAGTGCTTCGACAGGGGGGTACAACTATGGCTACACCTTC. Amino acid sequence: CSASTGGYNYGYTF.

This clonotype was counted ten times or more. The rearrangement uses TRBV27 and TRBJ1-1; D unresolved. This CDR3 region has 14 residues. Germline lookup yields CDR1 MNHEY and CDR2 SMNVEV (reference sequence). Trimming cost V 5 bases and J 2 bases, with 12 bases left between them. Here the CDR3 DNA reads TGTGCCAGCAGTCCCCAAGGACCTAACACTGAAGCTTTCTTT. Amino acid sequence: CASSPQGPNTEAFF.

By its share, this clonotype is medium-sized (0.01 to 0.1%). The chain links TRBV5-1 to TRBJ2-7; the D is unclear. From germline, CDR1 is SGHRS and CDR2 YFSETQ. V gave up 0 bases and J gave up 5 bases, with 15 bases separating them. The CDR3 has 15 residues. The CDR3 loop reads CASSLARPARDEQYF. The CDR3 nucleotides are TGCGCCAGCAGCTTGGCCCGCCCAGCTAGGGACGAGCAGTACTTC.

This clonotype was seen ten or more times. This chain connects TRBV20-1 to TRBJ2-1, with D unresolved. The CDR3 runs to 15 residues. The germline gives CDR1 DFQATT, CDR2 SNEGSKA (reference sequence). Trimming removed 4 bases from V and 2 bases from J, with 15 bases in between. The DNA of the CDR3 is TGCAGTGCTAACCGAGAGATTCGGGCCTACAATGAGCAGTTCTTC. Amino acid sequence: CSANREIRAYNEQFF.

The rearrangement links TRBV12-3 or TRBV12-4 to TRBJ1-1, with D possibly TRBD1 on 5 matching bases. Trimming left V 5 bases short and J 2 bases short, with 15 bases between. The CDR3 length is 15 residues. The CDR3 sequence: CASSPRQGVNTEAFF. The DNA of the CDR3 is TGTGCCAGCAGTCCCCGGCAGGGAGTTAACACTGAAGCTTTCTTT.

This clonotype was detected many times. The chain carries TRBV3-1 and TRBJ1-5; TRBD1 is a possible D gene (6 bases). The CDR3 contains 15 residues. The germline CDR1 and CDR2 sequences are LGHDT and YNNKEL (reference sequence). V lost 4 bases and J lost 4, with 14 bases in between. In DNA form, the CDR3 reads TGTGCCAGCAGCCCTTTGTGGGGGGCGAATCAGCCCCAGCATTTT. Translating it yields CASSPLWGANQPQHF.

This clonotype was seen many times. The chain has TRBV10-3 and TRBJ2-7; TRBD1 matches at 8 bases. The CDR3 is made up of 14 amino acids. After removal of 2 bases from V and 5 bases from J, the junction contained 5 bases not matched to a gene. The germline CDR1 and CDR2 sequences are ENHRY and SYGVKD. The CDR3 is CAISEGQGINEQYF. The CDR3, as DNA: TGTGCCATCAGTGAGGGACAGGGCATCAACGAGCAGTACTTC.

This clonotype ranks as medium-sized. The genes are TRBV20-1 and TRBJ2-2; D gene uncertain. Trimming removed 0 bases from V and 15 bases from J, with 11 bases in between. The CDR3 has 11 residues. Germline V gene data show CDR1 as DFQATT and CDR2 as SNEGSKA (reference sequence). The CDR3 spells CSARDQHQLFF. For the CDR3, the DNA is TGCAGTGCTAGAGATCAACACCAGTTGTTTTTT.

This clonotype was picked up many times. The genes are TRBV14 and TRBJ2-3, with 9 bases identical to TRBD2. CDR3 length equals 17 residues. With V trimmed by 4 bases and J by 1 base, 9 bases remained unmatched. CDR1 and CDR2 from the germline V gene are SGHDN and FVKESK. Here the CDR3 reads CASSLWTSAAGTDTQYF. In DNA form, the CDR3 reads TGTGCCAGCAGCCTCTGGACTAGCGCTGCGGGCACAGATACGCAGTATTTT.